Described below is a single T cell receptor (beta chain) sequence and its context. The target antigen is unknown. TCRdb's copy holds only in-frame clones and misses some; the assay was immunoSEQ multiplex PCR. The sample has roughly 5,100 clones, roughly 95% seen once. The record originates from a study of tumor-infiltrating lymphocytes in localized non-small cell lung cancer. As for the study in general: The cohort mixed smokers and never-smokers, several histologies, and some post-neoadjuvant-chemotherapy samples. Broader study findings: TCRbeta sequencing showed higher T cell infiltration in tumors than uninvolved lung. Only some patients had TCR sequencing, depending on available tissue.

Germline-derived CDR1 and CDR2 are SGHTA and FQGNSA. The CDR3 covers 14 residues. The V end lost 5 bases, the J end lost 3 bases, and 14 bases lay between the germline ends. This rearrangement joins TRBV7-2 to TRBJ2-7, with D possibly matching TRBD2 (5 bases). Sequencing was carried out using uninvolved lung tissue not adjacent to the tumor. The TCR originated in a human donor with non-small cell lung cancer. For the CDR3, the DNA is TGTGCCAGCAGCCAACGCAACGGGGACTACGAGCAGTACTTC. Its protein product is CASSQRNGDYEQYF. Variable domain in full (rest from reference TRBV7-2 and TRBJ2-7): GAGVSQSPSNKVTEKGKDVELRCDPISGHTALYWYRQSLGQGLEFLIYFQGNSAPDKSGLPSDRFSAERTGGSVSTLTIQRTQQEDSAVYLCASSQRNGDYEQYFGPGTRLTVT.